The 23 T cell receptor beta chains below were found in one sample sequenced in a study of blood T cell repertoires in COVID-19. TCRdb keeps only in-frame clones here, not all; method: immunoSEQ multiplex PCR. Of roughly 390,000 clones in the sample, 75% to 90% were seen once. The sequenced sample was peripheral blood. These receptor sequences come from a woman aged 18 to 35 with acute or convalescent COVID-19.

The CDR3 DNA follows: TGCGCCAGCAGCTTGGCAGGCAGCAATCAGCCCCAGCATTTT. Amino acids: CASSLAGSNQPQHF. The chain has TRBV5-1 and TRBJ1-5; D remains ambiguous. The CDR3 sequence is 14 residues long. V was shortened by 0 bases and J by 1 base, with 5 bases between the two germline ends. CDR1 and CDR2 from the germline V gene are SGHRS and YFSETQ. The variable domain in full, completed from reference TRBV5-1 and TRBJ1-5, reads KAGVTQTPRYLIKTRGQQVTLSCSPISGHRSVSWYQQTPGQGLQFLFEYFSETQRNKGNFPGRFSGRQFSNSRSEMNVSTLELGDSALYLCASSLAGSNQPQHFGDGTRLSIL.

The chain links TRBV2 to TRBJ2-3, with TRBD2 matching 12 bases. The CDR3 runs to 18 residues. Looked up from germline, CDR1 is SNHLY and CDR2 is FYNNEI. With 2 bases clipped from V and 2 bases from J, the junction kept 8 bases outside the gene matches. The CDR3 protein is CASSERLAGGLNTDTQYF. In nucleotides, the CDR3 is TGTGCCAGCAGTGAAAGGCTAGCGGGGGGGCTGAACACAGATACGCAGTATTTT.

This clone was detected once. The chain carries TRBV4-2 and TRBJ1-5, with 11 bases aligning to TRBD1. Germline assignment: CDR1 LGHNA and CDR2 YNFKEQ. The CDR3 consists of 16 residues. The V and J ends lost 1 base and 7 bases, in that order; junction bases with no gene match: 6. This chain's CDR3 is CASSQGTGGFSQPQHF. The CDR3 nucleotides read TGTGCCAGCAGCCAAGGGACAGGGGGCTTTAGCCAGCCCCAGCATTTT.

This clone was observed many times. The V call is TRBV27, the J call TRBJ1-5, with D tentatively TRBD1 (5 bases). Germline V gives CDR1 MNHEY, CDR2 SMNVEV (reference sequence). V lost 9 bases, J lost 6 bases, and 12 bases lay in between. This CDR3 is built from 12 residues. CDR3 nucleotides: TGTGCCAGTGGGGGGGTCGGTCAGCCCCAGCATTTT. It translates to CASGGVGQPQHF.

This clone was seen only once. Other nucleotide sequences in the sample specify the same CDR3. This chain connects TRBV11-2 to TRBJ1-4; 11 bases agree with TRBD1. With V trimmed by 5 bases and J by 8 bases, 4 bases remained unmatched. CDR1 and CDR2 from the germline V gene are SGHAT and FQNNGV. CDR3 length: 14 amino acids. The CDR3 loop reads CASSLGQGAEKLFF. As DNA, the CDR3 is TGTGCCAGCAGCCTTGGACAGGGGGCGGAAAAACTGTTTTTT. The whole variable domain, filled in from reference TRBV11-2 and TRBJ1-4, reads EAGVAQSPRYKIIEKRQSVAFWCNPISGHATLYWYQQILGQGPKLLIQFQNNGVVDDSQLPKDRFSAERLKGVDSTLKIQPAKLEDSAVYLCASSLGQGAEKLFFGSGTQLSVL.

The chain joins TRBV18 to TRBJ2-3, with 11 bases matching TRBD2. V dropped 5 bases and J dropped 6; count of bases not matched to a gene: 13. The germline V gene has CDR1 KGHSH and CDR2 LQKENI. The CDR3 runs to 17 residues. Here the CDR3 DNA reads TGTGCCAGCTCAACGGGACTAGCGGACCCGGACGGGGATACGCAGTATTTT. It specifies CASSTGLADPDGDTQYF.

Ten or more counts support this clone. This chain's CDR3 is CASTGRGQEYF. CDR3 DNA sequence: TGTGCCAGCACCGGGCGAGGGCAGGAGTACTTC. This rearrangement joins TRBV6-5 to TRBJ2-7; perhaps TRBD2 as D (5 bases). The CDR3 contains 11 residues. Trimming left V 7 bases short and J 11 bases short, with 15 bases between. Germline V gene lookup returns CDR1 MNHEY and CDR2 SVGAGI.

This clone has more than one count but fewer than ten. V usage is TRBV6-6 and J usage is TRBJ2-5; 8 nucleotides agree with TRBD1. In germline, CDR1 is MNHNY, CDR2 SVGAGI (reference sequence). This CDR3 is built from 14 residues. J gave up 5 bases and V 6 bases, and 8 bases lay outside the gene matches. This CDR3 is CASSSQDREETQYF. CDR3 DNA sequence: TGTGCCAGCAGCTCTCAGGACAGGGAGGAGACCCAGTACTTC.

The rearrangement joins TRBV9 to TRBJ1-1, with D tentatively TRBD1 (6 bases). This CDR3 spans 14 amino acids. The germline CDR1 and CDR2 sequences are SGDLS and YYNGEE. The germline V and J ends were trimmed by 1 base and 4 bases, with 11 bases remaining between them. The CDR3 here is CASSVFTGSTEAFF. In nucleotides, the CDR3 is TGTGCCAGCAGCGTATTTACAGGGTCCACTGAAGCTTTCTTT.

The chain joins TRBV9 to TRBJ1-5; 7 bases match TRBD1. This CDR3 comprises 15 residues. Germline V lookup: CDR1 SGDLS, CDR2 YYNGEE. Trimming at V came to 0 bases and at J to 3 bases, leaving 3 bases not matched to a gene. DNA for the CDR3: TGTGCCAGCAGCGTAGCGGGACAGTTCAATCAGCCCCAGCATTTT. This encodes CASSVAGQFNQPQHF.

The chain's CDR3 is CAISESTLTRSTDTQYF. In DNA, the CDR3 is TGTGCCATCAGTGAGTCGACTTTGACCCGTAGCACAGATACGCAGTATTTT. The chain couples TRBV10-3 to TRBJ2-3; D remains ambiguous. This CDR3 comprises 17 residues. Germline CDR1 ENHRY, CDR2 SYGVKD. The ends were cut back, 0 bases at V and 0 bases at J, with 13 bases in the middle.

Here the CDR3 reads CASSQGAGAYPSYEQYF. The CDR3 DNA follows: TGTGCCAGCAGTCAGGGCGCAGGGGCCTACCCTTCCTACGAGCAGTACTTC. The V call is TRBV7-9, the J call TRBJ2-7, with D perhaps TRBD1 (6 bases). Per the germline V gene, CDR1 is SEHNR and CDR2 is FQNEAQ (reference sequence). This CDR3 has 17 amino acids. Trimming took off 6 bases at V and 1 base at J, with 22 bases between the two ends.

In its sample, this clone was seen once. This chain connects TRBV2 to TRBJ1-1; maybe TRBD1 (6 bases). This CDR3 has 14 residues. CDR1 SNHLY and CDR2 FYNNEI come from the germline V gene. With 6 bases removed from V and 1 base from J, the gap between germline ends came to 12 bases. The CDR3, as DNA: TGTGCCAGCAGGGACAGAGCCACGAACACTGAAGCTTTCTTT. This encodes CASRDRATNTEAFF.

The CDR3 nucleotides read TGTGCCAGCTCACCAACAACAGGGGGCACATCACCCCTCCACTTT. It yields the protein CASSPTTGGTSPLHF. The J gene is TRBJ1-6, the V gene TRBV18; 9 bases are a match to TRBD1. The CDR3 covers 15 residues. V trimming: 2 bases; J trimming: 10 bases; junction bases outside the gene matches: 6. CDR1 and CDR2 (germline): KGHSH, LQKENI.

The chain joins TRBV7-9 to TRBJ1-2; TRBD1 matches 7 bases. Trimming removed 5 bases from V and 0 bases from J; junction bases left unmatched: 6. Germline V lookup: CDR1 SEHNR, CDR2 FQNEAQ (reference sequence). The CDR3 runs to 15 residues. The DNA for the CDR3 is TGTGCCAGCAGCCGTCGGGACAGCGCTAACTATGGCTACACCTTC. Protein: CASSRRDSANYGYTF.

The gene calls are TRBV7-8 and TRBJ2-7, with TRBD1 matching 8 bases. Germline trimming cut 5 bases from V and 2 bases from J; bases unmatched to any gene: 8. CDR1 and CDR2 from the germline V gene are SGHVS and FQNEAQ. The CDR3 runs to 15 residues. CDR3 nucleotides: TGTGCCAGCAGCAACGGACAGGGCGTCCCCTACGAGCAGTACTTC. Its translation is CASSNGQGVPYEQYF.

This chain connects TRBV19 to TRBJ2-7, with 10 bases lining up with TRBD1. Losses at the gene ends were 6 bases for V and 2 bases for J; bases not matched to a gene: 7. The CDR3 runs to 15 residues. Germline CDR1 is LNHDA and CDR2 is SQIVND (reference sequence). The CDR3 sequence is CASSKRDRGPYEQYF. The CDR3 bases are TGTGCCAGTAGCAAAAGGGACAGGGGTCCCTACGAGCAGTACTTC.

The CDR3 region has the DNA TGTGCCAGCAGCTTGGCCGGGGGGAGTGTGGAGACCCAGTACTTC. Translation: CASSLAGGSVETQYF. The J gene is TRBJ2-5, the V gene TRBV5-4; 7 bases map to TRBD2. The CDR3 has 15 residues. With V trimmed by 0 bases and J by 5 bases, 7 bases remained unmatched. Germline CDR1 reads SGHNT; CDR2 reads YYREEE (reference sequence).

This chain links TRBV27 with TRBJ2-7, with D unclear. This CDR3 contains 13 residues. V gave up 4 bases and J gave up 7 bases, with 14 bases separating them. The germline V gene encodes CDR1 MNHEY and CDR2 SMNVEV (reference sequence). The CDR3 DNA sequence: TGTGCCAGCAGTTATACCCCCCGGGTAGAGCAGTACTTC. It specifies CASSYTPRVEQYF.

CDR3 sequence: CASSGDIYTEAFF. The CDR3 nucleotides are TGTGCCAGCAGTGGGGACATTTACACTGAAGCTTTCTTT. The chain has TRBV27 and TRBJ1-1, with a tentative D call TRBD1 (6 bases). CDR3 length: 13 amino acids. Between the trimmed V and J ends, which lost 5 bases and 3 bases, there was a span of 10 bases. Per germline, CDR1 MNHEY and CDR2 SMNVEV (reference sequence).

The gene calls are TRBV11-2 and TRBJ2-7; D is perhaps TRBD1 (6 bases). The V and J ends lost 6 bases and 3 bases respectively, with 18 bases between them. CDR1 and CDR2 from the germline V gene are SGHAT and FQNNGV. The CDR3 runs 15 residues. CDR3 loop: CASRLRGQLIYEQYF. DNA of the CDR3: TGTGCCAGCAGATTACGAGGACAGCTTATCTACGAGCAGTACTTC.

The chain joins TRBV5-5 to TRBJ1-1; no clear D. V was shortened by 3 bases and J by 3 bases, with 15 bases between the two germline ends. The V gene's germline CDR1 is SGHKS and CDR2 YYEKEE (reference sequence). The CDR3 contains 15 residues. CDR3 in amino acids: CASSWYLGLDTEAFF. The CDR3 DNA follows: TGTGCCAGCAGCTGGTACCTCGGGTTAGACACTGAAGCTTTCTTT.

CDR3 sequence (DNA): TGTGCCAGCAGAACCGGGACAGCCTATGGCTACACCTTC. Its protein is CASRTGTAYGYTF. The chain has TRBV12-3 or TRBV12-4 and TRBJ1-2; 7 nucleotides line up with TRBD1. The trim removed 6 bases at V and 4 bases at J, leaving 5 bases unmatched. The CDR3 is made up of 13 amino acids.